The clone carrying this T cell receptor beta chain came up a few times. The record originates from a study of memory CD4+ T cells and cytomegalovirus serostatus. The CDR3 extends over 15 amino acids. Germline CDR1 reads KGHSH; CDR2 reads LQKENI. V lost 0 bases, J lost 7 bases, and 10 bases lay in between. The repertoire was sequenced with immunoSEQ multiplex PCR; TCRdb's copy has only in-frame clones and lacks some. The sample holds tens of thousands of clones, 60% to 80% seen once. Single viable CD3+CD4+CD8-CD45RO+ cells were sorted as the memory CD4+ T cells. The sample consisted of memory CD4+ T cells from blood. The chain recombines TRBV18 with TRBJ1-6; D may be TRBD1 (5 bases). The source is an adult in good health and CMV-seropositive. CDR3 loop: CASSPPGDRNSPLHF. The CDR3 DNA is TGTGCCAGCTCACCACCAGGAGACAGAAATTCACCCCTCCACTTT.